This TCR beta chain was recorded in a study of cytomegalovirus exposure and HLA in healthy donors. Findings and caveats of the study: A likely sequencing artifact accounted for one observed cluster of highly shared sequence variants. Later analysis associated a missense DCLRE1C variant with TCR beta V- and J-gene trimming.

Germline trimming cut 2 bases from V and 1 base from J; bases unmatched to any gene: 6. The CDR3 totals 17 residues. Per germline, CDR1 KGHSH and CDR2 LQKENI. All donors participated as healthy donors of bone marrow. The study sampled nominally healthy donors, though unrecorded immune exposures were likely. Primers included in the PCR were 60 Vbeta and 13 Jbeta primers. Generated by immunoSEQ multiplex PCR, the TCRdb table keeps only in-frame clones and is missing some. The sample consists of under 150,000 clones, about 80% of them appearing once. Remarks on this clone: The antigen remains undetermined.

The sample was PBMCs. The source of this sequence is a woman in her thirties or forties in good health and CMV-seronegative. This chain links TRBV18 with TRBJ2-5; 11 nucleotides align to TRBD2. The CDR3 DNA reads TGTGCCAGCTCACCATCCCTAGCGGGGGGCCCCCAAGAGACCCAGTACTTC. Amino acids: CASSPSLAGGPQETQYF.